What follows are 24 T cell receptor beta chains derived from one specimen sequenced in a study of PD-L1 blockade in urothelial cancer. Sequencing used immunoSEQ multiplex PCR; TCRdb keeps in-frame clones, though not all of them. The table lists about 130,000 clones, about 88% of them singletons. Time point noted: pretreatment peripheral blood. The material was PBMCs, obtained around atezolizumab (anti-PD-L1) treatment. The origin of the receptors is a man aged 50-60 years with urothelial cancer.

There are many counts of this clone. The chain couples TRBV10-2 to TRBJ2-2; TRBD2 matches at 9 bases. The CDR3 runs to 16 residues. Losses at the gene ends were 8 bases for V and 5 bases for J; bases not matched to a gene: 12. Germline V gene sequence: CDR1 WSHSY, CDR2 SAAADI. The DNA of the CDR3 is TGCGCCAGCGGGGGGAGCGGGAGGAGGGGGACCGGGGAGCTGTTTTTT. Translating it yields CASGGSGRRGTGELFF.

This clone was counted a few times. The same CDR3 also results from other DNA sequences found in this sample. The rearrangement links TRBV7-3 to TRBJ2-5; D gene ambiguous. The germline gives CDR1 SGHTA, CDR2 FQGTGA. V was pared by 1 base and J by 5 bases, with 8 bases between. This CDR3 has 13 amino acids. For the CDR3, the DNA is TGTGCCAGCAGCTTAATTTCGGGTGAGACCCAGTACTTC. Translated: CASSLISGETQYF.

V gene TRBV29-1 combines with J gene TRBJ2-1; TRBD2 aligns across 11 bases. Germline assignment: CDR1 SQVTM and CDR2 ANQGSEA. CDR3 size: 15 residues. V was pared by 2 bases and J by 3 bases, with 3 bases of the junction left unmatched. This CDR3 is CSVELGTSGYNEQFF. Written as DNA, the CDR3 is TGCAGCGTTGAACTGGGGACTAGCGGCTACAATGAGCAGTTCTTC.

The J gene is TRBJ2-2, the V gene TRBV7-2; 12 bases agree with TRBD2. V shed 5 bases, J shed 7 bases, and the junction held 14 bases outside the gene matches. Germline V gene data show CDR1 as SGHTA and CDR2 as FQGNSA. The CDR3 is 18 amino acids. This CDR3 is CASSAGLAGMAAGGELFF. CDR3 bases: TGTGCCAGCAGCGCCGGACTAGCGGGGATGGCGGCGGGCGGGGAGCTGTTTTTT.

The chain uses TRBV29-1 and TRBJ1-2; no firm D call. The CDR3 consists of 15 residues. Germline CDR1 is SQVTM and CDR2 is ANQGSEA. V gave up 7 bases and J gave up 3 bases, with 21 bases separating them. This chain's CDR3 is CSARLARHNYYGYTF. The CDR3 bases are TGCAGCGCCCGATTGGCCAGGCATAATTACTATGGCTACACCTTC.

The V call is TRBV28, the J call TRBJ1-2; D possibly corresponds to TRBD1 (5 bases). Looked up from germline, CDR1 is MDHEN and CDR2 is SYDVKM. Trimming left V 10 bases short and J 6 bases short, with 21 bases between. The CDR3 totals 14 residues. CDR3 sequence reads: CATTLPRGSNGYTF. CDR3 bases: TGTGCCACCACTCTTCCTCGGGGGTCTAATGGCTACACCTTC.

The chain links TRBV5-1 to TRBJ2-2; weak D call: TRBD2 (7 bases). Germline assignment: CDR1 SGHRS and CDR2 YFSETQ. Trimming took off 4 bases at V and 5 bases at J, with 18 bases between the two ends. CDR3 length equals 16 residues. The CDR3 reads CASSPRGGGETGELFF. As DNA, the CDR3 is TGCGCCAGCAGCCCTAGAGGGGGGGGAGAAACCGGGGAGCTGTTTTTT.

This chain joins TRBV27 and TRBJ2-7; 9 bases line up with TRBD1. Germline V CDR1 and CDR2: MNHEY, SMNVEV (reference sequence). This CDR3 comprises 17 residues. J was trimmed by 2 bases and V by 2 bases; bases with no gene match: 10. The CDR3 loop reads CASSLRSGQGRPYEQYF. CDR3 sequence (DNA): TGTGCCAGCAGTTTAAGGTCCGGACAGGGGCGACCCTACGAGCAGTACTTC.

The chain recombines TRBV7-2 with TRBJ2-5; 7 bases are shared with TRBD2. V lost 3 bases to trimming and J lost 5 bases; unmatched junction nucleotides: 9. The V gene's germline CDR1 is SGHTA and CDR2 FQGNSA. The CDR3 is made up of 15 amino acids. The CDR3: CASSFIGGRRETQYF. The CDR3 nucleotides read TGTGCCAGCAGCTTCATAGGCGGGAGACGGGAGACCCAGTACTTC.

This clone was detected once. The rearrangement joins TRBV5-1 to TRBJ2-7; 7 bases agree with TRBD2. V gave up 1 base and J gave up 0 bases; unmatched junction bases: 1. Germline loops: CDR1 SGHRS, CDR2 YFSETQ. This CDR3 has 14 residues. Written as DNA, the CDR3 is TGCGCCAGCAGCTTGACTAGCGCCTCCTACGAGCAGTACTTC. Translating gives CASSLTSASYEQYF.

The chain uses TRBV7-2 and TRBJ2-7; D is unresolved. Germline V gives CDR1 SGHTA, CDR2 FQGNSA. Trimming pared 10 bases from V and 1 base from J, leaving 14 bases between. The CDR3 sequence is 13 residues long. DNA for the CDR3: TGTGCCACCGGCGGTAATTATTCCTACGAGCAGTACTTC. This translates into CATGGNYSYEQYF. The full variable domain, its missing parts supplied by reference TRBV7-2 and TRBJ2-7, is GAGVSQSPSNKVTEKGKDVELRCDPISGHTALYWYRQSLGQGLEFLIYFQGNSAPDKSGLPSDRFSAERTGGSVSTLTIQRTQQEDSAVYLCATGGNYSYEQYFGPGTRLTVT.

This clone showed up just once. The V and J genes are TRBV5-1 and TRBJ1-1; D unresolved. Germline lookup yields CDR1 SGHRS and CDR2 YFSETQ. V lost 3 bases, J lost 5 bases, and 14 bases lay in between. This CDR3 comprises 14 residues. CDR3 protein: CASSWSGDWTEAFF. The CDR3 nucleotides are TGCGCCAGCAGCTGGAGCGGGGATTGGACTGAAGCTTTCTTT.

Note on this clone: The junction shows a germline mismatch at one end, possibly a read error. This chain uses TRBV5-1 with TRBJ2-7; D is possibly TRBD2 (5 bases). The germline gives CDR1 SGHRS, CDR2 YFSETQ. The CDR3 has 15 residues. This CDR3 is CASSLGGPDSYEQYF. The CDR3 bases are TGCGCCAGCAGTTTGGGCGGGCCGGACTCCTACGAGCAGTACTTC. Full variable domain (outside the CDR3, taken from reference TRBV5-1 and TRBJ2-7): KAGVTQTPRYLIKTRGQQVTLSCSPISGHRSVSWYQQTPGQGLQFLFEYFSETQRNKGNFPGRFSGRQFSNSRSEMNVSTLELGDSALYLCASSLGGPDSYEQYFGPGTRLTVT.

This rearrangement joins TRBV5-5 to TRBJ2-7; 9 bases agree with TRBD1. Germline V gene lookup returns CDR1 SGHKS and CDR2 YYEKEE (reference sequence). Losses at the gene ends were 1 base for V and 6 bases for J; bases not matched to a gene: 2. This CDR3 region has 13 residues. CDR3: CASSLTGGSEQYF. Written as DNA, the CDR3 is TGTGCCAGCAGCTTGACAGGGGGCAGCGAGCAGTACTTC.

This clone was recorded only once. The CDR3 coding sequence is TGTGCCAGCAGCTTGAGTATGGTGTCTCGGGGAAACACTGAAGCTTTCTTT. It encodes CASSLSMVSRGNTEAFF. The V call is TRBV11-2, the J call TRBJ1-1, with unresolved D. The CDR3 runs to 17 residues. CDR1 is SGHAT and CDR2 is FQNNGV in the germline V gene. Trimming took off 3 bases at V and 2 bases at J, with 19 bases between the two ends.

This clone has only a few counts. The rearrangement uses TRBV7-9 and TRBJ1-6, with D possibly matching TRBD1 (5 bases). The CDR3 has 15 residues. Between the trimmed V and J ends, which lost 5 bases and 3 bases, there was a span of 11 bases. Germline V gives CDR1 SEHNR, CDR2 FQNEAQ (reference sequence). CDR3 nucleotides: TGTGCCAGCAGCCTAGACAGCCTCTATAATTCACCCCTCCACTTT. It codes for CASSLDSLYNSPLHF.

CDR3 residues: CAAGDRYSTEQFF. CDR3 sequence (DNA): TGTGCCGCGGGGGACAGGTACAGTACGGAGCAGTTCTTC. V is TRBV6-5 and J is TRBJ2-1; TRBD1 is a possible D gene (8 bases). The CDR3 runs 13 residues. Germline V gene lookup returns CDR1 MNHEY and CDR2 SVGAGI. Trimming stripped 11 bases from V and 10 bases from J, with 21 bases between.

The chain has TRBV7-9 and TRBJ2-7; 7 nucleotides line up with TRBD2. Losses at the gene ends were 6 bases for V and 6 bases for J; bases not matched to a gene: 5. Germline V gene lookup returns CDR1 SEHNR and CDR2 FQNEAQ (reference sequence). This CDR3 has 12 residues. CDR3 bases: TGTGCCAGCAGTTACCCTAGCGGCGAGCAGTACTTC. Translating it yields CASSYPSGEQYF.

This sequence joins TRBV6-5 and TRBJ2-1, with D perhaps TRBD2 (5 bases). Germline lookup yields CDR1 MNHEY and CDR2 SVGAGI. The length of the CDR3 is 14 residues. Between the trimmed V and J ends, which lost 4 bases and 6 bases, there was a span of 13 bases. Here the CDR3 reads CASSLLRVGNEQFF. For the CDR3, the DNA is TGTGCCAGCAGTTTGCTGAGGGTCGGCAATGAGCAGTTCTTC.

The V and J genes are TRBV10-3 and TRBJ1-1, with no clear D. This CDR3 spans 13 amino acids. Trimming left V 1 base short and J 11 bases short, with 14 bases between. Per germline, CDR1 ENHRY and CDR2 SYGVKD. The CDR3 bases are TGTGCCATCAGTGAGTTCGGGAATCTCGGGGCTTTCTTT. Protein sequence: CAISEFGNLGAFF.

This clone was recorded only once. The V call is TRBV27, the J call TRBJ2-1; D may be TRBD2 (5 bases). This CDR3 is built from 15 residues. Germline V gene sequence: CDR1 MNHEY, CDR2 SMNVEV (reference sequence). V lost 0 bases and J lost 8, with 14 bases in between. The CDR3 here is CASSLSRVQRDEQFF. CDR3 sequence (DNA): TGTGCCAGCAGTTTATCGAGAGTGCAGAGGGATGAGCAGTTCTTC.

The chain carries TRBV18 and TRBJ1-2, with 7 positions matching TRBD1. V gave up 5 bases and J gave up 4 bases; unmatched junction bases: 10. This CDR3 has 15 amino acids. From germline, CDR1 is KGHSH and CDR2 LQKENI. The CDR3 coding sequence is TGTGCCAGCTCATCATCGACAGGGATCGGCTATGGCTACACCTTC. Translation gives CASSSSTGIGYGYTF.

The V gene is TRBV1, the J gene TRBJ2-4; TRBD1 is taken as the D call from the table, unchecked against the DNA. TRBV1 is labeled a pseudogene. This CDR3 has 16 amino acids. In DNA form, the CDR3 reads TGCACCAGCAGCACCTTCCTGGGCACAGCCAAAAACATTCAGTACTTC. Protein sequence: CTSSTFLGTAKNIQYF.

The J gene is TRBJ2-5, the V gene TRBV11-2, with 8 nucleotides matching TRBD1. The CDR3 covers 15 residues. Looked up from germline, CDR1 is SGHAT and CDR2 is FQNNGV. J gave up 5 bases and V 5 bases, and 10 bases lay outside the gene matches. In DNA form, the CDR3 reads TGTGCCAGCAGCCCATGGACAGGGAACGAGGAGACCCAGTACTTC. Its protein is CASSPWTGNEETQYF.